The 23 T cell receptor beta chains below come from one sample, sequenced in a study of monozygotic twins with inflammatory bowel disease. For each CDR3 protein, TCRdb gives one entry from its re-call of the 5' RACE reads, without DNA. The repertoire table contains 150,000 to 200,000 distinct CDR3 sequences. Sequences were obtained from blood. The receptor source for this set is a human donor with ulcerative colitis or Crohn's disease, or a healthy co-twin of an affected twin (not recorded which).

The chain joins TRBV7-2 to TRBJ2-1; the TCRdb call, TRBD2, lacks DNA for checking. The CDR3 runs 16 residues. The germline gives CDR1 SGHTA, CDR2 FQGNSA. The CDR3 protein is CASRRTSGGAYNEQFF.

V gene TRBV6-1 combines with J gene TRBJ1-1; absent DNA, TCRdb's TRBD1 call cannot be checked. Germline values: CDR1 MNHNS, CDR2 SASEGT. The CDR3 covers 13 residues. The CDR3 reads CAGKQGMNTEAFF.

V and J are TRBV9 and TRBJ2-7. CDR1 and CDR2 from the germline V gene are SGDLS and YYNGEE. There are 14 residues in the CDR3. The CDR3 spells CASSQSLSSYEQYF.

J is TRBJ1-1 and V is TRBV6-5; there is no DNA to check the TCRdb D call of TRBD1. Germline loops: CDR1 MNHEY, CDR2 SVGAGI. The CDR3 sequence is 15 residues long. CDR3 sequence reads: CASSYFGQLNTEAFF.

The chain is built from TRBV6-5 and TRBJ2-7; the D gene TCRdb calls, TRBD1, cannot be checked with no DNA. The CDR3 is made up of 15 amino acids. The germline gives CDR1 MNHEY, CDR2 SVGAGI. CDR3: CASSSGPWTGDEQYF.

The chain uses TRBV12-3 or TRBV12-4 and TRBJ1-6; TCRdb's assignment of TRBD1 cannot be checked, as there is no DNA. The CDR3 spans 13 residues. Here the CDR3 reads CASTGGASSPLHF.

This chain links TRBV5-1 with TRBJ2-2; checking the TCRdb D call of TRBD2 is not possible without DNA. Germline lookup yields CDR1 SGHRS and CDR2 YFSETQ. The CDR3 loop spans 15 amino acids. CDR3 sequence reads: CASSPGPLAHGELFF.

V gene TRBV5-1 combines with J gene TRBJ2-3; TCRdb gives TRBD1 as the D gene, but with no DNA this cannot be confirmed. This CDR3 is 16 amino acids long. The germline V gene has CDR1 SGHRS and CDR2 YFSETQ. CDR3 amino acids: CASSQVHQTGSDTQYF.

The rearrangement uses TRBV9 and TRBJ2-6. Germline V CDR1 and CDR2: SGDLS, YYNGEE. This CDR3 has 16 amino acids. CDR3 amino acids: CASSVGVGSGANVLTF.

V is TRBV7-7 and J is TRBJ2-2; TCRdb calls TRBD2, which cannot be checked without DNA. This CDR3 is built from 13 residues. In germline, CDR1 is SSHAT, CDR2 FNYEAQ (reference sequence). The chain's CDR3 is CASRGLAAGELFF. The full variable domain, completed using reference TRBV7-7 and TRBJ2-2, is GAGVSQSPRYKVTKRGQDVTLRCDPISSHATLYWYQQALGQGPEFLTYFNYEAQPDKSGLPSDRFSAERPEGSISTLTIQRTEQRDSAMYRCASRGLAAGELFFGEGSRLTVL.

V is TRBV7-2 and J is TRBJ2-1; TCRdb calls TRBD1, which cannot be checked without DNA. The germline gives CDR1 SGHTA, CDR2 FQGNSA. This CDR3 is 15 amino acids long. This chain's CDR3 is CASTPNAPSVSEQFF.

The genes are TRBV2 and TRBJ2-7; TCRdb's assignment of TRBD1 cannot be checked, as there is no DNA. This CDR3 has 14 residues. Germline lookup yields CDR1 SNHLY and CDR2 FYNNEI. CDR3 in amino acids: CASRKLDRGLEQYF.

This sequence joins TRBV6-5 and TRBJ2-2; no DNA is available, so the TRBD2 call from TCRdb remains unchecked. The CDR3 spans 15 residues. Germline CDR1 MNHEY, CDR2 SVGAGI. The CDR3 reads CASSSAAGEVGELFF.

The J gene is TRBJ2-7, the V gene TRBV6-6; TCRdb returns TRBD1, unconfirmable since there is no DNA. The CDR3 contains 13 residues. CDR1 MNHNY and CDR2 SVGAGI come from the germline V gene (reference sequence). The CDR3: CASSFAGGYEQYF.

The chain has TRBV19 and TRBJ2-1; the D gene TCRdb calls, TRBD2, cannot be checked with no DNA. CDR1 LNHDA and CDR2 SQIVND come from the germline V gene (reference sequence). The CDR3 is made up of 14 amino acids. CDR3 protein: CASSISTAGNEQFF.

The chain couples TRBV20-1 to TRBJ1-3; lacking DNA, the TRBD1 call made by TCRdb goes unchecked. The CDR3 consists of 12 residues. Per the germline V gene, CDR1 is DFQATT and CDR2 is SNEGSKA (reference sequence). The CDR3 sequence is CTDDWGGNTIYF.

The chain joins TRBV5-1 to TRBJ2-2; the TCRdb call, TRBD1, lacks DNA for checking. This CDR3 region has 15 residues. Germline lookup yields CDR1 SGHRS and CDR2 YFSETQ. The CDR3 region is CASSASGTATGELFF.

The chain is built from TRBV20-1 and TRBJ2-7; the D call of TRBD1 rests on TCRdb alone, since no DNA is present to check it. CDR1 DFQATT and CDR2 SNEGSKA come from the germline V gene (reference sequence). The length of the CDR3 is 15 residues. The CDR3 spells CSARGGTAVFYEQYF.

The CDR3: CAWTLPGKDGYTF. The V and J genes are TRBV30 and TRBJ1-2; there is no DNA to check the TCRdb D call of TRBD1. The CDR3 is made up of 13 amino acids. CDR1 and CDR2 (germline): GTSNPN, SVGIG (reference sequence).

The V call is TRBV27, the J call TRBJ2-2; TCRdb names TRBD1, which stays unverified in the absence of DNA. CDR1 is MNHEY and CDR2 is SMNVEV in the germline V gene (reference sequence). The CDR3 is made up of 15 amino acids. CDR3 loop: CASSSPWGGSGELFF.

This sequence joins TRBV11-2 and TRBJ2-5; TCRdb returns TRBD2, unconfirmable since there is no DNA. The CDR3 sequence is 13 residues long. Looked up from germline, CDR1 is SGHAT and CDR2 is FQNNGV. CDR3 amino acids: CASSLEVAGDRVF.

The V call is TRBV5-1, the J call TRBJ1-5; TCRdb selects TRBD1, and the lack of DNA leaves this call unchecked. Germline CDR1 reads SGHRS; CDR2 reads YFSETQ. This CDR3 has 14 residues. Here the CDR3 reads CASSSGQGDQPQHF.

The chain is built from TRBV19 and TRBJ1-3. CDR3 length: 14 residues. The V gene's germline CDR1 is LNHDA and CDR2 SQIVND (reference sequence). The CDR3 sequence: CASSIGNSGNTIYF.